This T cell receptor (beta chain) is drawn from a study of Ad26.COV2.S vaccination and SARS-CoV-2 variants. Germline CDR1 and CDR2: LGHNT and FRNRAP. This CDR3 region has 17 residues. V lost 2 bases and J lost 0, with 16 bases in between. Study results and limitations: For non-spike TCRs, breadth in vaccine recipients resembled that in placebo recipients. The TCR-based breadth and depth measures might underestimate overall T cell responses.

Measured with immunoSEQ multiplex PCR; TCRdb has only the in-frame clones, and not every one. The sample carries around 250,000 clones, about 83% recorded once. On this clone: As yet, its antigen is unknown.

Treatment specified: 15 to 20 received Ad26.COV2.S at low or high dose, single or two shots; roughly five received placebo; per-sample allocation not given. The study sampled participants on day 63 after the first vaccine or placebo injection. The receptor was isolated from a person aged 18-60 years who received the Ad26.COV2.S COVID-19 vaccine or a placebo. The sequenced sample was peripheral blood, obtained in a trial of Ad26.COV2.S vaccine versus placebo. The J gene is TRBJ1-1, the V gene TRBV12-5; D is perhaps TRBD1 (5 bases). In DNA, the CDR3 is TGTGCTAGTGGTTTGTCAGGGCGAGGATTTATGAACACTGAAGCTTTCTTT. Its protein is CASGLSGRGFMNTEAFF.